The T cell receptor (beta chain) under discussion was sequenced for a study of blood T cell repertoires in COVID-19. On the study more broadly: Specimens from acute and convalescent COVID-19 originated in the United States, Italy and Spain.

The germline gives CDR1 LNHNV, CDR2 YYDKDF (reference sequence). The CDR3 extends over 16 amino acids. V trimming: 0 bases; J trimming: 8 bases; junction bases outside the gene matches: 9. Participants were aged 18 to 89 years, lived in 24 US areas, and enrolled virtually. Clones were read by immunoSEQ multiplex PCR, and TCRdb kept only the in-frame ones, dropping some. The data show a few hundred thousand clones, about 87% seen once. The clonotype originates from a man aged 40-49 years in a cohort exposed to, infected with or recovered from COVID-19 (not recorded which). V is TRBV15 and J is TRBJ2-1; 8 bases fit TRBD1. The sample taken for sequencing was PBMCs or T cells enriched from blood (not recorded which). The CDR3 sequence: CATSRDFTGGRYEQFF. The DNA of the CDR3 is TGTGCCACCAGCAGAGATTTTACAGGGGGTAGGTATGAGCAGTTCTTC.